This T cell receptor beta chain was documented in a study of T cells in Graves' hyperthyroidism and ophthalmopathy. Study observations and caveats: Most expanded thyroid clonotypes above 0.001 also appeared in blood.

This clonotype occurred many times. What it binds is unknown. V was pared by 3 bases and J by 3 bases, with 11 bases between. CDR3 length: 14 residues. Germline V gene lookup returns CDR1 DFQATT and CDR2 SNEGSKA (reference sequence). Recently diagnosed hyperthyroidism of less than 2 months' duration affected patients aged 18 to 65. Exclusion of patients followed from uncontrolled infection, other autoimmune disease, pregnancy or lactation. Amplified TCR beta CDR3 regions derived from RNA transcripts. The TCR CDR3 first-round RT-PCR relied on the HTBI primer set. MiXCR was run by TCRdb on the multiplex PCR reads, yielding one entry per CDR3 protein. The table shows some 420,000 distinct CDR3 sequences, with roughly 15% occurring only once.

The material sequenced was blood. This TCR derives from a woman under 30 with Graves' hyperthyroidism. This chain uses TRBV20-1 with TRBJ2-2, with no clear D. The CDR3 DNA reads as TGCAGTGCTAGCCACATAAGGGACACCGGGGAGCTGTTTTTT. This gives the protein CSASHIRDTGELFF.